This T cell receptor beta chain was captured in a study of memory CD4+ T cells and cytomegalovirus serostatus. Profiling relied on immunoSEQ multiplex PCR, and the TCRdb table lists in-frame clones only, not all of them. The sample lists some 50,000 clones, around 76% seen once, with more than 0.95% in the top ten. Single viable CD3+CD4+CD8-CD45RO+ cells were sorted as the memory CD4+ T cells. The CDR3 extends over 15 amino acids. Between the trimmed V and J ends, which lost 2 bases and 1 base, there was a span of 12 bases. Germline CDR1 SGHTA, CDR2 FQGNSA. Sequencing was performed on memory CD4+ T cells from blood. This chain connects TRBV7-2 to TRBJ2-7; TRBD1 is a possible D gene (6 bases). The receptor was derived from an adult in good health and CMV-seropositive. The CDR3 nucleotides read TGTGCCAGCAGCTTATGGGGGCGCGGATCCTACGAGCAGTACTTC. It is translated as CASSLWGRGSYEQYF.